These 8 T cell receptor beta chains were sequenced from one sample in a study of shared clonotypes between healthy human individuals. Naive-designated CD8 cells lacked CD45RO, were positively enriched for CCR7, and omitted terminally differentiated effector memory CD45RA+ cells. Assay used: immunoSEQ multiplex PCR; TCRdb lists only in-frame clones, some missing. The sample lists about 580,000 clones; roughly 98% were seen once. Sequencing input: naive CD8+ T cells sorted from blood. The receptors come from a man aged 30-40 years in good health.

The chain combines TRBV5-1 with TRBJ2-7; D call uncertain. The V gene lost 4 bases and the J gene lost 4 bases, with 21 bases spanning the gap. The CDR3 has 16 residues. CDR1 and CDR2 (germline): SGHRS, YFSETQ. CDR3 in amino acids: CASSSSRARMEYEQYF. The CDR3 nucleotides read TGCGCCAGCAGCAGCAGCCGGGCCCGGATGGAATACGAGCAGTACTTC.

The V gene is TRBV13, the J gene TRBJ2-7; D is undetermined. CDR3 length equals 12 residues. Germline CDR1 is PRHDT and CDR2 is FYEKMQ (reference sequence). V was pared by 0 bases and J by 6 bases, with 6 bases between. CDR3: CASSLGLAEQYF. DNA for the CDR3: TGTGCCAGCAGCTTAGGGCTGGCCGAGCAGTACTTC.

Worth noting for this clone: In the same sample, other DNA sequences code for this CDR3. V is TRBV7-9 and J is TRBJ2-7, with a weak D call TRBD2 (5 bases). V lost 5 bases, J lost 1 base, and 6 bases lay in between. The V gene's germline CDR1 is SEHNR and CDR2 FQNEAQ (reference sequence). The CDR3 is 12 amino acids. CDR3 in DNA: TGTGCCAGCAGCCCGGGGTCCTACGAGCAGTACTTC. Protein sequence: CASSPGSYEQYF. Complete variable domain (other parts from reference TRBV7-9 and TRBJ2-7): DTGVSQNPRHKITKRGQNVTFRCDPISEHNRLYWYRQTLGQGPEFLTYFQNEAQLEKSRLLSDRFSAERPKGSFSTLEIQRTEQGDSAMYLCASSPGSYEQYFGPGTRLTVT.

The chain joins TRBV6-5 to TRBJ2-1, with 7 bases lining up with TRBD1. The CDR3 spans 13 residues. Germline V gives CDR1 MNHEY, CDR2 SVGAGI. The J segment lost 7 bases and the V segment lost 4 bases, leaving 4 bases of the junction unmatched. CDR3 DNA: TGTGCCAGCAGTTTTCAGGGGGTAAATGAGCAGTTCTTC. It codes for CASSFQGVNEQFF.

The genes are TRBV6-6 and TRBJ2-7; no definite D call. Between the trimmed V and J ends, which lost 4 bases and 0 bases, there was a span of 10 bases. The CDR3 sequence is 14 residues long. Germline CDR1 and CDR2: MNHNY and SVGAGI (reference sequence). The CDR3 here is CASSLASSSYEQYF. The DNA for the CDR3 is TGTGCCAGCAGTTTAGCCTCCAGCTCCTACGAGCAGTACTTC.

The chain recombines TRBV11-2 with TRBJ2-1; D perhaps matches TRBD2 (5 bases). The germline gives CDR1 SGHAT, CDR2 FQNNGV. V dropped 5 bases and J dropped 8 bases, with 16 bases sitting between them. This CDR3 contains 14 residues. In nucleotides, the CDR3 is TGTGCCAGCAGCCAACAGACTACCGCGGATGAGCAGTTCTTC. Protein sequence: CASSQQTTADEQFF.

This clone has a single count. CDR3 in amino acids: CAWSDYAPYNEQFF. CDR3 DNA sequence: TGTGCCTGGAGCGACTACGCGCCCTACAATGAGCAGTTCTTC. The rearrangement links TRBV30 to TRBJ2-1; TRBD2 is a possible D gene (5 bases). Germline V lookup: CDR1 GTSNPN, CDR2 SVGIG (reference sequence). The CDR3 sequence is 14 residues long. V shed 3 bases and J shed 2 bases, with 11 bases lying between them. Together with reference TRBV30 and TRBJ2-1, the CDR3 gives the full variable domain: SQTIHQWPATLVQPVGSPLSLECTVEGTSNPNLYWYRQAAGRGLQLLFYSVGIGQISSEVPQNLSASRPQDRQFILSSKKLLLSDSGFYLCAWSDYAPYNEQFFGPGTRLTVL.

The genes are TRBV4-1 and TRBJ2-5; D gene ambiguous. V lost 1 base and J lost 0, with 15 bases in between. CDR3 length equals 17 residues. The germline gives CDR1 MGHRA, CDR2 YSYEKL. CDR3 sequence reads: CASSQGLGGKYQETQYF. The CDR3 nucleotides are TGCGCCAGCAGCCAAGGTCTGGGCGGAAAATACCAAGAGACCCAGTACTTC.